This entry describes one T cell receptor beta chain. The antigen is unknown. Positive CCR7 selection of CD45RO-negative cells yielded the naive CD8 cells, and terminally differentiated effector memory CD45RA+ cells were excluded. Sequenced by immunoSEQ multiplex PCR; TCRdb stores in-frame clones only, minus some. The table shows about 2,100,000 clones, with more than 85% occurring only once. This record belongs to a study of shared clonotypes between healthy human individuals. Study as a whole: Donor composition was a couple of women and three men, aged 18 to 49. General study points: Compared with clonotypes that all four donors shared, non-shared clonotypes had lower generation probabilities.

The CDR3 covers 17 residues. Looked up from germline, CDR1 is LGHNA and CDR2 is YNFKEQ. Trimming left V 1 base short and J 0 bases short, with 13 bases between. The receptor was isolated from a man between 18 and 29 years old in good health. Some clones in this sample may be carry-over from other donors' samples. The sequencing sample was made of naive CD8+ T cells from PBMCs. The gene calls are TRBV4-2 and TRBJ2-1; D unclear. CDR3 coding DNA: TGTGCCAGCAGCCAAGGGTTAGCCCGCCCCTCCTACAATGAGCAGTTCTTC. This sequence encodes CASSQGLARPSYNEQFF.